Below, 27 T cell receptor beta chains from the same sample are listed, as sequenced in a study of CD8 T cells in Susac syndrome. Roughly 0.45 to 1 ug RNA was reverse transcribed with random hexamers. TCRdb independently ran MiXCR on the immunoSEQ multiplex PCR reads; one entry per CDR3 protein. The sample contains about 83,000 distinct CDR3 sequences, 90% to 97% of which appear only once. Material: CD8+ T cells from PBMCs. Every receptor here comes from a human donor with Susac syndrome.

The chain uses TRBV18 and TRBJ2-7, with D uncertain. V lost 4 bases to trimming and J lost 3 bases, with 7 bases between them. The CDR3 runs to 12 residues. CDR1 is KGHSH and CDR2 is LQKENI in the germline V gene. The CDR3 DNA reads TGTGCCAGCTCACGGTCCGGCTACGAGCAGTACGTC. Residues: CASSRSGYEQYV.

The chain has TRBV29-1 and TRBJ2-7; D uncertain. Germline V CDR1 and CDR2: SQVTM, ANQGSEA. Between the trimmed V and J ends, which lost 2 bases and 1 base, there was a span of 9 bases. This CDR3 has 13 residues. The CDR3 region has the DNA TGCAGCGTTGAAAGTGGCGGATCCTACGAGCAGTACTTC. Amino acid sequence: CSVESGGSYEQYF.

J is TRBJ1-2 and V is TRBV9, with 8 positions matching TRBD1. Germline V CDR1 and CDR2: SGDLS, YYNGEE. This CDR3 comprises 15 residues. V was clipped by 2 bases and J by 4 bases; unmatched bases: 7. CDR3 in DNA: TGTGCCAGCAGCGTCCTACAGGGGGGGACCTATGGCTACACCTTC. Residues: CASSVLQGGTYGYTF.

The gene calls are TRBV5-1 and TRBJ1-2; 7 bases map to TRBD1. The CDR3 runs 14 residues. V was pared by 4 bases and J by 5 bases, with 8 bases of the junction left unmatched. Germline CDR1 reads SGHRS; CDR2 reads YFSETQ. The CDR3 region is CASSITGAPYGYTF. For the CDR3, the DNA is TGCGCCAGCAGCATCACAGGGGCCCCATATGGCTACACCTTC.

This clonotype was observed a single time. This sequence joins TRBV14 and TRBJ2-7; TRBD1 might be the D (5 bases). The CDR3 loop spans 13 amino acids. Trimming stripped 0 bases from V and 6 bases from J, with 9 bases between. Germline CDR1 and CDR2: SGHDN and FVKESK. CDR3 sequence: CASSQDMGLEQYF. As DNA, the CDR3 is TGTGCCAGCAGCCAAGATATGGGGCTCGAGCAGTACTTC. The variable domain in full, completed from reference TRBV14 and TRBJ2-7, reads EAGVTQFPSHSVIEKGQTVTLRCDPISGHDNLYWYRRVMGKEIKFLLHFVKESKQDESGMPNNRFLAERTGGTYSTLKVQPAELEDSGVYFCASSQDMGLEQYFGPGTRLTVT.

This chain connects TRBV11-1 to TRBJ2-3; 11 nucleotides agree with TRBD2. J was trimmed by 5 bases and V by 5 bases; bases with no gene match: 9. Germline CDR1 reads SGHAT; CDR2 reads FQDESV (reference sequence). The CDR3 has 16 amino acids. The CDR3 protein is CASSASPSGGIDTQYF. CDR3 nucleotide sequence: TGTGCCAGCAGCGCCAGTCCTAGCGGGGGGATAGATACGCAGTATTTT.

The V and J genes are TRBV29-1 and TRBJ2-7; 8 positions match TRBD1. Germline CDR1 is SQVTM and CDR2 is ANQGSEA. This CDR3 has 10 amino acids. The V gene end was trimmed by 7 bases and the J gene end by 5 bases; junction bases not matched to a gene: 1. In nucleotides, the CDR3 is TGCAGCGCGACAGGGGACGAGCAGTACTTC. It encodes CSATGDEQYF.

The V gene is TRBV20-1, the J gene TRBJ1-5; 8 nucleotides line up with TRBD1. Germline lookup yields CDR1 DFQATT and CDR2 SNEGSKA (reference sequence). CDR3 length: 16 residues. Trimming removed 5 bases from V and 9 bases from J; junction bases left unmatched: 18. The CDR3 sequence is CSAAGPDRVFYRPQHF. CDR3 DNA sequence: TGCAGTGCTGCAGGTCCGGACAGGGTTTTTTATCGGCCCCAGCATTTT.

The DNA of the CDR3 is TGCGCCAGCAGCTTTGGCAGCGGGAGTGTCGGCAATGAGCAGTTCTTC. This gives the protein CASSFGSGSVGNEQFF. This sequence joins TRBV5-1 and TRBJ2-1, with 8 bases that match TRBD2. The trim removed 2 bases at V and 6 bases at J, leaving 10 bases unmatched. Germline lookup yields CDR1 SGHRS and CDR2 YFSETQ. This CDR3 spans 16 amino acids.

V gene TRBV9 combines with J gene TRBJ2-1; possibly TRBD2 for D (7 bases). Per germline, CDR1 SGDLS and CDR2 YYNGEE. The CDR3 sequence is 14 residues long. V shed 2 bases and J shed 6 bases, with 12 bases lying between them. CDR3 sequence reads: CASSVWGGGNEQFF. CDR3 bases: TGTGCCAGCAGCGTGTGGGGGGGCGGCAATGAGCAGTTCTTC.

The rearrangement links TRBV15 to TRBJ2-5, with D possibly matching TRBD1 (6 bases). The germline V gene has CDR1 LNHNV and CDR2 YYDKDF (reference sequence). The V gene lost 0 bases and the J gene lost 3 bases, with 8 bases spanning the gap. CDR3 size: 14 residues. In DNA, the CDR3 is TGTGCCACCAGCAGAGACCCAGGGGAAGAGACCCAGTACTTC. Residues: CATSRDPGEETQYF. The full variable domain, completed using reference TRBV15 and TRBJ2-5, is DAMVIQNPRYQVTQFGKPVTLSCSQTLNHNVMYWYQQKSSQAPKLLFHYYDKDFNNEADTPDNFQSRRPNTSFCFLDIRSPGLGDTAMYLCATSRDPGEETQYFGPGTRLLVL.

This clonotype was counted once. V is TRBV29-1 and J is TRBJ1-2; TRBD1 aligns across 7 bases. With 4 bases clipped from V and 6 bases from J, the junction kept 8 bases outside the gene matches. CDR1 and CDR2 (germline): SQVTM, ANQGSEA. This CDR3 is 13 amino acids long. CDR3 coding DNA: TGCAGCGTTGTCGCCGGAGACAGGGATGGCTACACCTTC. Translating gives CSVVAGDRDGYTF.

This clonotype has only one observation. The chain carries TRBV18 and TRBJ2-1; TRBD2 aligns across 7 bases. The J segment lost 1 base and the V segment lost 2 bases, leaving 2 bases of the junction unmatched. Germline-derived CDR1 and CDR2 are KGHSH and LQKENI. The CDR3 consists of 15 residues. CDR3 in amino acids: CASSPSGGSYNEQFF. CDR3 sequence (DNA): TGTGCCAGCTCACCATCCGGGGGGTCCTACAATGAGCAGTTCTTC.

The J gene is TRBJ2-2, the V gene TRBV13; 11 nucleotides align to TRBD2. Germline loops: CDR1 PRHDT, CDR2 FYEKMQ (reference sequence). The CDR3 is made up of 15 amino acids. The ends lost 6 bases at V and 3 bases at J; junction bases unmatched: 3. CDR3 in amino acids: CASSSGGAYTGELFF. The CDR3 DNA sequence: TGTGCCAGCAGTAGCGGGGGGGCTTACACCGGGGAGCTGTTTTTT.

V is TRBV7-6 and J is TRBJ1-1; unclear D gene. CDR1 is SGHVS and CDR2 is FNYEAQ in the germline V gene. The CDR3 extends over 14 amino acids. The V end was cut by 3 bases, the J end by 1 base, with 9 bases between. For the CDR3, the DNA is TGTGCCAGCAGCTTTCTGGACCAGAACACTGAAGCTTTCTTT. It specifies CASSFLDQNTEAFF.

The chain links TRBV7-2 to TRBJ1-1; D is unresolved. CDR3 size: 15 residues. The germline gives CDR1 SGHTA, CDR2 FQGNSA. Trimming left V 1 base short and J 1 base short, with 10 bases between. The CDR3, as DNA: TGTGCCAGCAGCTTAGGGGCCTTACGGAACACTGAAGCTTTCTTT. Its translation: CASSLGALRNTEAFF.

The chain recombines TRBV20-1 with TRBJ2-1; D is uncertain. Germline loops: CDR1 DFQATT, CDR2 SNEGSKA (reference sequence). Trimming left V 0 bases short and J 5 bases short, with 14 bases between. The CDR3 is made up of 15 amino acids. The DNA of the CDR3 is TGCAGTGCTAGAGATGAGGCTAGTTTCCACAATGAGCAGTTCTTC. This codes for CSARDEASFHNEQFF.

CDR3 loop: CASSLGERHEQYF. The CDR3 nucleotides read TGTGCCAGCAGCCTCGGGGAGAGACACGAGCAGTACTTC. J is TRBJ2-7 and V is TRBV13; perhaps TRBD2 as D (5 bases). The CDR3 totals 13 residues. The germline V and J ends were trimmed by 5 bases and 5 bases, with 13 bases remaining between them. The germline CDR1 and CDR2 sequences are PRHDT and FYEKMQ (reference sequence).

This clonotype occurred a few times. J is TRBJ2-1 and V is TRBV27, with D unresolved. The germline V gene has CDR1 MNHEY and CDR2 SMNVEV (reference sequence). Trimming took 2 bases from V and 0 from J, leaving 2 bases between them. This CDR3 spans 13 amino acids. CDR3 region: CASSLDSYNEQFF. The CDR3 DNA follows: TGTGCCAGCAGTTTAGACTCCTACAATGAGCAGTTCTTC.

The chain carries TRBV6-6 and TRBJ1-2; the match to TRBD1 covers 8 bases. CDR1 and CDR2 from the germline V gene are MNHNY and SVGAGI (reference sequence). The CDR3 runs 12 residues. V lost 4 bases and J lost 8; bases outside the gene matches: 3. In DNA form, the CDR3 reads TGTGCCAGCAGTTTGACAGGGGTGGGCTACACCTTC. Protein product: CASSLTGVGYTF.

The chain couples TRBV20-1 to TRBJ1-5, with D unresolved. With 0 bases removed from V and 4 bases from J, the gap between germline ends came to 13 bases. The CDR3 sequence is 15 residues long. Germline V gene sequence: CDR1 DFQATT, CDR2 SNEGSKA (reference sequence). The DNA for the CDR3 is TGCAGTGCTAGAGATCAAGAATTATCTAATCAGCCCCAGCATTTT. Amino acids: CSARDQELSNQPQHF.

The chain has TRBV5-1 and TRBJ2-5, with D uncertain. The CDR3 sequence is 16 residues long. Looked up from germline, CDR1 is SGHRS and CDR2 is YFSETQ. V shed 2 bases and J shed 1 base, with 15 bases lying between them. CDR3 sequence (DNA): TGCGCCAGCAGCTTCCCCCTTGTAGGGTTCCAAGAGACCCAGTACTTC. It yields the protein CASSFPLVGFQETQYF.

V is TRBV29-1 and J is TRBJ1-2; 8 positions match TRBD1. Trimming removed 6 bases from V and 5 bases from J; junction bases left unmatched: 14. Germline V lookup: CDR1 SQVTM, CDR2 ANQGSEA. The CDR3 loop spans 15 amino acids. In DNA, the CDR3 is TGCAGCGTCATAGATCAGGACAGGGTGGTGTATGGCTACACCTTC. It encodes CSVIDQDRVVYGYTF.

The table lists this clonotype with a count of one. This chain connects TRBV2 to TRBJ1-2, with no clear D. Trimming took 6 bases from V and 4 from J, leaving 15 bases between them. CDR1 is SNHLY and CDR2 is FYNNEI in the germline V gene. The CDR3 has 14 amino acids. The CDR3 protein is CASRWTAFLYGYTF. CDR3 in DNA: TGTGCCAGCAGGTGGACCGCTTTCCTCTATGGCTACACCTTC.

V is TRBV28 and J is TRBJ2-4; perhaps D is TRBD1 or TRBD2 (5 bases each). The CDR3 runs to 16 residues. Germline V lookup: CDR1 MDHEN, CDR2 SYDVKM. V was shortened by 6 bases and J by 0 bases, with 15 bases between the two germline ends. CDR3 protein: CASSSMGELAKNIQYF. The DNA for the CDR3 is TGTGCCAGCAGCTCAATGGGGGAACTAGCCAAAAACATTCAGTACTTC. The full variable domain, its missing parts supplied by reference TRBV28 and TRBJ2-4, is DVKVTQSSRYLVKRTGEKVFLECVQDMDHENMFWYRQDPGLGLRLIYFSYDVKMKEKGDIPEGYSVSREKKERFSLILESASTNQTSMYLCASSSMGELAKNIQYFGAGTRLSVL.

This chain uses TRBV7-9 with TRBJ2-1; 11 nucleotides agree with TRBD2. V lost 5 bases, J lost 5 bases, and 5 bases stayed unmatched. CDR3 length: 15 residues. From germline, CDR1 is SEHNR and CDR2 FQNEAQ (reference sequence). CDR3 residues: CASSAPGLADNEQFF. In DNA form, the CDR3 reads TGTGCCAGCAGCGCCCCGGGACTAGCGGACAATGAGCAGTTCTTC.

The J gene is TRBJ1-2, the V gene TRBV13; D gene unclear. This CDR3 region has 10 residues. V was cut by 8 bases and J by 8 bases, with 9 bases left in between. Germline assignment: CDR1 PRHDT and CDR2 FYEKMQ (reference sequence). CDR3: CASRHRGYTF. As DNA, the CDR3 is TGTGCCAGCCGCCATAGGGGCTACACCTTC.